This entry describes one T cell receptor (beta chain). This entry comes from a study of OX40 agonist ivuxolimab in advanced cancers. Germline V gives CDR1 MNHNS, CDR2 SASEGT. The CDR3 has 14 amino acids. V lost 3 bases and J 1 base, leaving 9 bases between the germline ends. This table comes from immunoSEQ multiplex PCR, and its TCRdb copy is limited to in-frame clones, with some not included. The table includes approximately 90,000 clones, over 75% detected once. The origin of this receptor is an adult with an advanced solid tumor such as melanoma, head and neck, liver or kidney cancer. The V and J genes are TRBV6-1 and TRBJ1-1; D is unclear. The source was CD4+ or CD8+ T cells sorted from blood, collected in a trial of the OX40 agonist ivuxolimab. CDR3 residues: CASSDLGRNTEAFF. CDR3 nucleotides: TGTGCCAGCAGTGACTTGGGCAGGAACACTGAAGCTTTCTTT.